The sequence of this T cell receptor (beta chain) was determined in a study of blood T cell repertoires in COVID-19 (dated by TCRdb to between 2020 and 2021). Concerning the study at large: Collaborator samples came from the United States, Italy and Spain and covered acute and convalescent phases of COVID-19. The material from the prospective study consisted of cDNA or gDNA derived from T cells, B-cell-depleted T cells, or PBMCs. Deeply sampled blood TCRbeta repertoires from subjects exposed to, actively infected with, or recovered from COVID-19 were included in the dataset. The repertoires were released in a freely available public database intended as a resource for research on the immune response to SARS-CoV-2. The samples were drawn from the first 160 participants of the ongoing ImmuneRACE study and from 1,254 subjects provided by 6 global collaborators. The sample metadata nearly always contained a de-identified subject ID, COVID-19 status, age in years and sex. HLA class I and class II types, where available, came from metadata supplied by the sample provider rather than from assay-based typing. The paper's findings and limits, for the study overall: The amount of clinical and demographic metadata varied by source and participant and was provided uncurated.

The immunoSEQ Assay, a bias-controlled multiplex PCR, was used to amplify TCRbeta CDR3 regions from genomic DNA. In the original analysis: Nucleated cell counts per sample were estimated from amplification of reference gene primers within the assay. To quantify the absolute abundance of each unique TCRbeta CDR3 rearrangement, sequence reads were collapsed and filtered. For each sample, productive Simpson clonality was calculated by taking the square root of Simpson's diversity index across productive rearrangements. Not all clones reach the TCRdb copy of this immuneACCESS table, which keeps in-frame sequences only. Checked studies attribute under half of the gap to unresolved V genes and leave the rest unexplained. That table gives V, J and clone size, and the DNA gave D and trimming. The sample table holds about 97,000 clones, of which about nine tenths were seen once. The ten largest clones represent around 1.9% of the sample.

In Seattle, one collaborating source enrolled patients while the infection was active and tracked those patients longitudinally over the course of disease. Whole blood was collected in K2EDTA tubes by collaborating institutions according to the institutions' own protocols. Collaborator samples were shipped for TCRbeta analysis as frozen whole blood, isolated PBMCs, or DNA extracted from either sample type. Inclusive of the bounding cysteine and phenylalanine, the CDR3 is 15 residues long. Left in the record is the CDR3 DNA by itself, 45 bases read in frame from the first base. CDR1 and CDR2 are drawn from the germline V gene (reference sequence): LNHDA, SQIVND. A distance of 14 bases separates the germline ends of V and J, which lose 8 bases and 0 bases respectively. On this clone: Its antigen is currently not known. It has no much larger one-base neighbor in the sample; base qualities were not kept.

The rearranged chain carries TRBV19 and TRBJ1-5; a tentative D match to TRBD1 spans 6 bases. The source is a woman aged 50 to 60 with COVID-19, enrolled during active disease. The sample comprised peripheral blood. The CDR3 reads CASQQQGYSNQPQHF. The nucleotides read TGTGCCAGTCAGCAACAGGGCTATAGCAATCAGCCCCAGCATTTT.